Following are 25 T cell receptor beta chains from one sample sequenced in a study of Graves' ophthalmopathy and Graves' hyperthyroidism (dated by TCRdb to between 2018 and 2020). TCRdb records Illumina HiSeq 2000 as the sequencer. For repertoire sequencing, TCR beta CDR3 regions were amplified from RNA transcripts. HTBI primers and the Qiagen OneStep RT-PCR kit were used in a first-round RT-PCR, which was followed by a second-round multiplex PCR, size selection and purification. TCRdb cleaned the public reads at Q25 with fastp, built clones with MiXCR and kept in-frame beta chains. Duplicate CDR3 protein sequences are folded into a single record with the most common DNA and genes. The sample table contains 200,000 to 250,000 distinct CDR3 sequences; only one count was recorded for roughly 29% of them. The leading ten clones occupy about 9.3% of the sample. Sequencing was performed on peripheral blood. The receptors shown here come from a middle-aged man with Graves' ophthalmopathy. Donor details come from another sample of the same person, matched by shared clones.

This chain connects TRBV6-1 to TRBJ1-2; tentative D call: TRBD1 (5 bases). V was shortened by 11 bases and J by 2 bases, with 18 bases between the two germline ends. Germline V gene sequence: CDR1 MNHNS, CDR2 SASEGT. The CDR3 is 14 amino acids. CDR3: CAGARAGGNYGYTF. The CDR3 coding sequence is TGTGCCGGCGCCAGGGCGGGAGGGAACTATGGCTACACCTTC.

In this sample, this clonotype turned up many times. The chain's CDR3 is CASSPPETGASNQPQHF. The CDR3 DNA reads TGTGCCAGCTCACCACCAGAGACAGGGGCTAGCAATCAGCCCCAGCATTTT. The chain links TRBV18 to TRBJ1-5; 8 bases are shared with TRBD1. Unmatched junction bases numbered 4, after V lost 0 bases and J lost 0 bases. CDR3 length equals 17 residues. Per the germline V gene, CDR1 is KGHSH and CDR2 is LQKENI.

The gene calls are TRBV28 and TRBJ1-2; 7 bases line up with TRBD1. CDR1 and CDR2 (germline): MDHEN, SYDVKM. The CDR3 has 15 amino acids. The trim removed 6 bases at V and 5 bases at J, leaving 12 bases unmatched. CDR3 sequence (DNA): TGTGCCAGCAGCTTTCCCTCGACAGGGTCGTATGGCTACACCTTC. This sequence encodes CASSFPSTGSYGYTF.

This clonotype has ten or more counts. The gene calls are TRBV29-1 and TRBJ1-5, with no clear D. The CDR3 consists of 14 residues. Germline CDR1 reads SQVTM; CDR2 reads ANQGSEA. V was shortened by 1 base and J by 0 bases, with 7 bases between the two germline ends. This CDR3 reads CSVEGGDSNQPQHF. For the CDR3, the DNA is TGCAGCGTTGAAGGGGGAGATAGCAATCAGCCCCAGCATTTT.

In its sample, this clonotype was seen once. V usage is TRBV28 and J usage is TRBJ2-5; D unclear. Per germline, CDR1 MDHEN and CDR2 SYDVKM. Deletions cut 2 bases from V and 5 bases from J, with 9 bases between. This CDR3 is built from 13 residues. CDR3 residues: CASSLQIRETQYF. Here the CDR3 DNA reads TGTGCCAGCAGTTTACAGATCCGGGAGACCCAGTACTTC.

This clonotype was seen repeatedly, ten times or more. This may stem from a read error, because a much larger clone lies one nucleotide away. The rearrangement links TRBV24-1 to TRBJ1-5; 10 bases match TRBD1. V was pared by 9 bases and J by 3 bases, with 1 base of the junction left unmatched. Looked up from germline, CDR1 is KGHDR and CDR2 is SFDVKD. The CDR3 extends over 13 amino acids. The CDR3 reads CATGQGDNQPQHF. The CDR3 bases are TGTGCCACCGGACAGGGGGACAATCAGCCCCAGCATTTT.

There are many counts of this clonotype. CDR3 loop: CASSSSGTQNIQYF. The CDR3 DNA is TGTGCCAGCAGTTCGTCCGGGACACAAAACATTCAGTACTTC. The V call is TRBV6-5, the J call TRBJ2-4; D may be TRBD1 (6 bases). Trimming took off 4 bases at V and 5 bases at J, with 12 bases between the two ends. The CDR3 covers 14 residues. CDR1 is MNHEY and CDR2 is SVGAGI in the germline V gene.

This clonotype was detected many times. The rearrangement links TRBV6-2 or TRBV6-3 to TRBJ1-5, with D uncertain. The CDR3 runs to 12 residues. Trimming took 6 bases from V and 4 from J, leaving 7 bases between them. Germline assignment: CDR1 MNHEY and CDR2 SVGEGT. The CDR3 sequence is CASSSINQPQHF. Here the CDR3 DNA reads TGTGCCAGCAGCTCGATTAATCAGCCCCAGCATTTT.

This chain joins TRBV12-3 or TRBV12-4 and TRBJ2-2, with 10 nucleotides matching TRBD2. The trim removed 7 bases at V and 4 bases at J, leaving 3 bases unmatched. CDR3 length equals 14 residues. The CDR3 nucleotides are TGTGCCAGCAAGCGGGAGGGAGGCACCGGGGAGCTGTTTTTT. Translating gives CASKREGGTGELFF.

The sample holds many counts of this clonotype. This chain connects TRBV6-2 or TRBV6-3 to TRBJ2-5, with D possibly matching TRBD2 (6 bases). The germline V gene encodes CDR1 MNHEY and CDR2 SVGEGT. The CDR3 contains 15 residues. V was shortened by 0 bases and J by 1 base, with 9 bases between the two germline ends. Here the CDR3 DNA reads TGTGCCAGCAGTTACTCGACTAGGACCCAAGAGACCCAGTACTTC. Translated: CASSYSTRTQETQYF.

This sequence joins TRBV7-8 and TRBJ2-7, with 7 bases identical to TRBD1. CDR1 and CDR2 from the germline V gene are SGHVS and FQNEAQ. J gave up 5 bases and V 0 bases, and 4 bases lay outside the gene matches. The CDR3 sequence is 14 residues long. The CDR3 reads CASSLAGGVNEQYF. The DNA for the CDR3 is TGTGCCAGCAGCTTAGCAGGGGGCGTGAACGAGCAGTACTTC.

This clonotype was recorded at least ten times. V usage is TRBV25-1 and J usage is TRBJ1-2; 11 bases are shared with TRBD1. Trimming at V came to 4 bases and at J to 2 bases, leaving 6 bases not matched to a gene. Germline loops: CDR1 MGHDK, CDR2 SYGVNS. The CDR3 covers 16 residues. CDR3 loop: CASSGHRDRGNYGYTF. As DNA, the CDR3 is TGTGCCAGCAGTGGACACCGGGACAGGGGGAACTATGGCTACACCTTC.

Ten or more counts support this clonotype. The chain employs TRBV28 and TRBJ2-7, with D perhaps TRBD1 (6 bases). This CDR3 region has 12 residues. In germline, CDR1 is MDHEN, CDR2 SYDVKM. V was clipped by 6 bases and J by 6 bases, with 12 bases between them. The DNA for the CDR3 is TGTGCCAGCAGCCCAGGGGTGGCCGAGCAGTACTTC. It is translated as CASSPGVAEQYF.

The chain has TRBV7-2 and TRBJ1-5; D is uncertain. This CDR3 comprises 14 residues. Germline-derived CDR1 and CDR2 are SGHTA and FQGNSA. The V gene lost 1 base and the J gene lost 7 bases, with 11 bases spanning the gap. CDR3 DNA: TGTGCCAGCAGCTTAGTCGTCCCGGGACAGCCCCAGCATTTT. It encodes CASSLVVPGQPQHF.

This clonotype was found many times. The gene calls are TRBV7-2 and TRBJ1-5, with a weak D call TRBD1 (5 bases). CDR3 size: 15 residues. Trimming removed 1 base from V and 6 bases from J, with 13 bases in between. Germline V gives CDR1 SGHTA, CDR2 FQGNSA. The CDR3 region has the DNA TGTGCCAGCAGCTTAGACGGGGGAAGTCCTCAGCCCCAGCATTTT. Its protein product is CASSLDGGSPQPQHF.

This clonotype was detected only a few times. This CDR3 reads CASSPPVDRAIWANVLTF. Written as DNA, the CDR3 is TGTGCCAGCAGTCCCCCCGTGGACAGGGCGATCTGGGCCAACGTCCTGACTTTC. The rearrangement joins TRBV28 to TRBJ2-6, with 8 bases that match TRBD1. CDR3 length: 18 residues. V lost 5 bases, J lost 5 bases, and 14 bases stayed unmatched. In germline, CDR1 is MDHEN, CDR2 SYDVKM. The whole variable domain, filled in from reference TRBV28 and TRBJ2-6, reads DVKVTQSSRYLVKRTGEKVFLECVQDMDHENMFWYRQDPGLGLRLIYFSYDVKMKEKGDIPEGYSVSREKKERFSLILESASTNQTSMYLCASSPPVDRAIWANVLTFGAGSRLTVL.

In its sample, this clonotype was seen many times. The chain carries TRBV30 and TRBJ2-7, with a tentative D call TRBD2 (6 bases). The germline V and J ends were trimmed by 4 bases and 0 bases, with 16 bases remaining between them. Germline-derived CDR1 and CDR2 are GTSNPN and SVGIG (reference sequence). CDR3 size: 15 residues. CDR3: CAWIVARDLSYEQYF. CDR3 sequence (DNA): TGTGCCTGGATAGTTGCGCGGGACCTCTCCTACGAGCAGTACTTC. Variable domain in full (rest from reference TRBV30 and TRBJ2-7): SQTIHQWPATLVQPVGSPLSLECTVEGTSNPNLYWYRQAAGRGLQLLFYSVGIGQISSEVPQNLSASRPQDRQFILSSKKLLLSDSGFYLCAWIVARDLSYEQYFGPGTRLTVT.

In its sample, this clonotype was seen many times. V and J are TRBV11-2 and TRBJ2-7; TRBD2 might be the D (5 bases). V shed 1 base and J shed 7 bases, with 8 bases lying between them. Germline loops: CDR1 SGHAT, CDR2 FQNNGV. There are 12 residues in the CDR3. DNA for the CDR3: TGTGCCAGCAGCTTAGCGGGGTGGGAGCAGTACTTC. It specifies CASSLAGWEQYF.

This clonotype came up many times. The chain carries TRBV4-1 and TRBJ2-2, with unresolved D. Trimming cost V 0 bases and J 5 bases, with 10 bases left between them. Germline V gives CDR1 MGHRA, CDR2 YSYEKL. The CDR3 has 15 residues. This chain's CDR3 is CASSQERLSTGELFF. The CDR3 coding sequence is TGCGCCAGCAGCCAAGAAAGGTTGAGTACCGGGGAGCTGTTTTTT.

This clonotype has a count of ten or more. The gene calls are TRBV6-2 or TRBV6-3 and TRBJ1-1; D is uncertain. Germline CDR1 is MNHEY and CDR2 is SVGEGT. The CDR3 is 16 residues long. Trimming shortened V by 5 bases and J by 0 bases, and 16 bases separated the two germline ends. The CDR3 sequence is CASSPRISSLNTEAFF. As DNA, the CDR3 is TGTGCCAGCAGTCCCAGGATTTCAAGTTTGAACACTGAAGCTTTCTTT.

This clonotype was seen only once. The chain joins TRBV6-2 or TRBV6-3 to TRBJ2-7; D uncertain. CDR1 and CDR2 from the germline V gene are MNHEY and SVGEGT. The CDR3 is made up of 14 amino acids. The V end lost 5 bases, the J end lost 1 base, and 12 bases lay between the germline ends. CDR3 residues: CASSPQFSSYEQYF. CDR3 sequence (DNA): TGTGCCAGCAGTCCGCAGTTTAGTTCCTACGAGCAGTACTTC.

This clonotype came up many times. The chain is built from TRBV24-1 and TRBJ1-1; D unresolved. The CDR3 runs to 14 residues. V was cut by 3 bases and J by 6 bases, with 13 bases left in between. From germline, CDR1 is KGHDR and CDR2 SFDVKD. The CDR3: CATSDRRGSAEAFF. The CDR3 nucleotides read TGTGCCACCAGTGATCGGCGGGGTAGTGCTGAAGCTTTCTTT.

This clonotype was seen repeatedly, ten times or more. The rearrangement uses TRBV6-5 and TRBJ2-2; weak D call: TRBD1 (8 bases). Trimming pared 8 bases from V and 6 bases from J, leaving 19 bases between. The CDR3 totals 15 residues. Germline CDR1 is MNHEY and CDR2 is SVGAGI. This CDR3 is CASGPYRGGAGELFF. The CDR3 region has the DNA TGTGCCAGCGGGCCTTACAGGGGGGGGGCCGGGGAGCTGTTTTTT.

This clonotype was found a few times. This chain uses TRBV5-1 with TRBJ2-7, with 7 bases matching TRBD2. The CDR3 runs to 15 residues. V dropped 0 bases and J dropped 2; count of bases not matched to a gene: 5. CDR1 and CDR2 from the germline V gene are SGHRS and YFSETQ. DNA for the CDR3: TGCGCCAGCAGCTTGGCGTCTAGCGGTACCTACGAGCAGTACTTC. This codes for CASSLASSGTYEQYF.

V and J are TRBV7-2 and TRBJ2-7; 7 bases map to TRBD2. From germline, CDR1 is SGHTA and CDR2 FQGNSA. Unmatched junction bases numbered 8, after V lost 1 base and J lost 11 bases. This CDR3 has 13 residues. The CDR3 DNA sequence: TGTGCCAGCAGCTTAGAGGCCCGCGCGGGAGAGTACTTC. Its translation: CASSLEARAGEYF.